Below are 20 T cell receptor beta chains sequenced from a single sample in a study of Tregs in tolerant kidney transplant recipients. The table came from immunoSEQ multiplex PCR; TCRdb's copy has only in-frame clones and leaves some out. Among 200,000 to 300,000 clones listed, about four fifths were seen once. Sequencing was carried out using CD4+ T cells from blood. These receptors were collected from a human donor in good health.

The rearrangement uses TRBV11-3 and TRBJ1-1; 7 nucleotides agree with TRBD1. V dropped 5 bases and J dropped 3; count of bases not matched to a gene: 9. Germline values: CDR1 SGHNT, CDR2 YENEEA. This CDR3 contains 15 residues. This chain's CDR3 is CASSPSTGAYTEAFF. CDR3 nucleotides: TGTGCCAGCAGCCCATCCACAGGGGCCTACACTGAAGCTTTCTTT. Using reference TRBV11-3 and TRBJ1-1 for the parts outside the CDR3, the full variable domain is EAGVVQSPRYKIIEKKQPVAFWCNPISGHNTLYWYLQNLGQGPELLIRYENEEAVDDSQLPKDRFSAERLKGVDSTLKIQPAELGDSAVYLCASSPSTGAYTEAFFGQGTRLTVV.

This chain connects TRBV7-6 to TRBJ1-1; unclear D gene. The V gene's germline CDR1 is SGHVS and CDR2 FNYEAQ. This CDR3 has 14 amino acids. The V end was cut by 1 base, the J end by 2 bases, with 8 bases between. The CDR3 DNA follows: TGTGCCAGCAGCTTAGATGCAGTTAACACTGAAGCTTTCTTT. This gives the protein CASSLDAVNTEAFF.

This chain joins TRBV5-8 and TRBJ1-4; D gene uncertain. This CDR3 is built from 15 residues. Germline-derived CDR1 and CDR2 are SGHTS and YDEGEE. V lost 0 bases, J lost 4 bases, and 10 bases lay in between. CDR3 sequence (DNA): TGTGCCAGCAGCTTGGGAGCTATTTTTAATGAAAAACTGTTTTTT. Translating gives CASSLGAIFNEKLFF. Variable domain in full (rest from reference TRBV5-8 and TRBJ1-4): EAGVTQSPTHLIKTRGQQATLRCSPISGHTSVYWYQQALGLGLQFLLWYDEGEERNRGNFPPRFSGRQFPNYSSELNVNALELEDSALYLCASSLGAIFNEKLFFGSGTQLSVL.

This clone was seen just once. This sequence joins TRBV18 and TRBJ1-4; D ambiguous. The V end lost 3 bases, the J end lost 2 bases, and 13 bases lay between the germline ends. CDR3 length equals 16 residues. Germline V gene sequence: CDR1 KGHSH, CDR2 LQKENI. The CDR3 spells CASSPQAGVTNEKLFF. CDR3 sequence (DNA): TGTGCCAGCTCACCCCAAGCCGGGGTTACTAATGAAAAACTGTTTTTT.

This chain uses TRBV7-9 with TRBJ1-4; maybe TRBD1 (5 bases). Germline values: CDR1 SEHNR, CDR2 FQNEAQ (reference sequence). The V end was cut by 5 bases, the J end by 0 bases, with 10 bases between. This CDR3 spans 15 amino acids. The CDR3 nucleotides are TGTGCCAGCAGCGCCGGGGGACCAACTAATGAAAAACTGTTTTTT. As protein: CASSAGGPTNEKLFF.

Note on this clone: The same CDR3 is also encoded by other DNA sequences in this sample. J is TRBJ1-1 and V is TRBV18; D not resolved. The germline V and J ends were trimmed by 6 bases and 1 base, with 9 bases remaining between them. The CDR3 extends over 13 amino acids. Germline loops: CDR1 KGHSH, CDR2 LQKENI. CDR3 in amino acids: CASSFAGNTEAFF. The CDR3 bases are TGTGCCAGCTCGTTCGCGGGGAACACTGAAGCTTTCTTT. Full variable domain (missing parts from reference TRBV18 and TRBJ1-1): NAGVMQNPRHLVRRRGQEARLRCSPMKGHSHVYWYRQLPEEGLKFMVYLQKENIIDESGMPKERFSAEFPKEGPSILRIQQVVRGDSAAYFCASSFAGNTEAFFGQGTRLTVV.

In DNA form, the CDR3 reads TGCGCCAGCAGCTTGGCGGGCCCAGGCGGATTTTTTGAGCAGTTCTTC. Its translation is CASSLAGPGGFFEQFF. The rearrangement joins TRBV5-1 to TRBJ2-1; D gene unclear. In germline, CDR1 is SGHRS, CDR2 YFSETQ. Trimming pared 0 bases from V and 9 bases from J, leaving 19 bases between. CDR3 length equals 16 residues.

The chain recombines TRBV6-1 with TRBJ1-2; 10 nucleotides match TRBD1. V shed 2 bases and J 6 bases; nucleotides not matched to a gene: 9. Per germline, CDR1 MNHNS and CDR2 SASEGT. The CDR3 totals 16 residues. The CDR3 nucleotides read TGTGCCAGCAGTGAACTGGGACAGGGGACTTCGGATGGCTACACCTTC. This codes for CASSELGQGTSDGYTF.

The V gene is TRBV5-1, the J gene TRBJ1-5; 7 nucleotides align to TRBD1. The CDR3 has 14 residues. CDR1 is SGHRS and CDR2 is YFSETQ in the germline V gene. The V and J ends lost 3 bases and 6 bases, in that order; junction bases with no gene match: 6. The CDR3 bases are TGCGCCAGCAGCTCCGGACAGGCTGGTCAGCCCCAGCATTTT. It codes for CASSSGQAGQPQHF.

In the case of this clone: Other DNA sequences in the same sample also yield this CDR3. This sequence joins TRBV6-6 and TRBJ2-2; D unresolved. Looked up from germline, CDR1 is MNHNY and CDR2 is SVGAGI (reference sequence). With 2 bases removed from V and 2 bases from J, the gap between germline ends came to 3 bases. This CDR3 has 13 residues. The DNA of the CDR3 is TGTGCCAGCAGTTACCCCAACACCGGGGAGCTGTTTTTT. It codes for CASSYPNTGELFF.

The chain is built from TRBV10-3 and TRBJ2-1; D remains unclear. Germline V gene lookup returns CDR1 ENHRY and CDR2 SYGVKD. The length of the CDR3 is 12 residues. The ends were cut back, 0 bases at V and 3 bases at J, with 0 bases in the middle. The CDR3 DNA reads as TGTGCCATCAGTGAGTCCTACAATGAGCAGTTCTTC. Translated, it gives CAISESYNEQFF.

The chain combines TRBV5-1 with TRBJ2-2, with 13 bases identical to TRBD2. Losses at the gene ends were 4 bases for V and 6 bases for J; bases not matched to a gene: 6. Germline V gene lookup returns CDR1 SGHRS and CDR2 YFSETQ. The CDR3 totals 16 residues. The CDR3 DNA sequence: TGCGCCAGCAGCGGACGAGGACTAGCGGGAGCCGGGGAGCTGTTTTTT. Translation: CASSGRGLAGAGELFF.

J is TRBJ2-1 and V is TRBV14, with 10 bases lining up with TRBD2. The J segment lost 5 bases and the V segment lost 0 bases, leaving 10 bases of the junction unmatched. CDR1 is SGHDN and CDR2 is FVKESK in the germline V gene. The CDR3 runs to 18 residues. The CDR3 loop reads CASSQDGSGRPKNNEQFF. The CDR3 DNA sequence: TGTGCCAGCAGCCAAGATGGTAGCGGGAGGCCCAAGAACAATGAGCAGTTCTTC. The full variable domain, its missing parts supplied by reference TRBV14 and TRBJ2-1, is EAGVTQFPSHSVIEKGQTVTLRCDPISGHDNLYWYRRVMGKEIKFLLHFVKESKQDESGMPNNRFLAERTGGTYSTLKVQPAELEDSGVYFCASSQDGSGRPKNNEQFFGPGTRLTVL.

V and J are TRBV19 and TRBJ2-5; tentatively, D is TRBD1 (5 bases). V lost 7 bases to trimming and J lost 5 bases, with 17 bases between them. The CDR3 spans 14 residues. The V gene's germline CDR1 is LNHDA and CDR2 SQIVND (reference sequence). CDR3 region: CASNPTWGAETQYF. The CDR3 DNA reads as TGTGCCAGTAACCCAACCTGGGGCGCCGAGACCCAGTACTTC. The full variable domain, rest sourced from reference TRBV19 and TRBJ2-5, is DGGITQSPKYLFRKEGQNVTLSCEQNLNHDAMYWYRQDPGQGLRLIYYSQIVNDFQKGDIAEGYSVSREKKESFPLTVTSAQKNPTAFYLCASNPTWGAETQYFGPGTRLLVL.

The chain carries TRBV5-1 and TRBJ2-1; D possibly uses TRBD1 or TRBD2 (5 bases each). The CDR3 totals 14 residues. V was clipped by 4 bases and J by 2 bases, with 10 bases between them. Germline loops: CDR1 SGHRS, CDR2 YFSETQ. The CDR3 here is CASSGDLTYNEQFF. In nucleotides, the CDR3 is TGCGCCAGCAGCGGGGACCTGACCTACAATGAGCAGTTCTTC.

V gene TRBV10-3 combines with J gene TRBJ2-5; 7 bases are a match to TRBD1. Germline lookup yields CDR1 ENHRY and CDR2 SYGVKD. The CDR3 covers 15 residues. With V trimmed by 5 bases and J by 1 base, 7 bases remained unmatched. DNA of the CDR3: TGTGCCATCAGTCCCGGGACAGTCCTCCAAGAGACCCAGTACTTC. Encoded protein: CAISPGTVLQETQYF.

The chain combines TRBV5-6 with TRBJ2-5; 10 bases align to TRBD2. Germline V gene sequence: CDR1 SGHDT, CDR2 YYEEEE. The CDR3 runs 17 residues. V lost 0 bases and J lost 5; bases outside the gene matches: 10. CDR3 residues: CASSLALAGGESETQYF. The CDR3 nucleotides are TGTGCCAGCAGCTTGGCCTTAGCGGGGGGCGAGTCGGAGACCCAGTACTTC.

The chain is built from TRBV27 and TRBJ2-2, with 7 bases that match TRBD1. V lost 5 bases, J lost 4 bases, and 13 bases stayed unmatched. CDR1 is MNHEY and CDR2 is SMNVEV in the germline V gene (reference sequence). The CDR3 length is 17 residues. The CDR3 sequence: CASSPVKGAAGTGELFF. CDR3 DNA sequence: TGTGCCAGCAGTCCCGTGAAGGGGGCGGCGGGCACCGGGGAGCTGTTTTTT.

This clone turned up a few times. This chain links TRBV30 with TRBJ1-1; D is possibly TRBD1 (6 bases). V lost 7 bases, J lost 9 bases, and 24 bases lay in between. CDR1 is GTSNPN and CDR2 is SVGIG in the germline V gene (reference sequence). The CDR3 runs 14 residues. CDR3 nucleotide sequence: TGTGCCTCAACAGGGAAGAATTCGGTATTAAAAGCTTTCTTT. Amino acid sequence: CASTGKNSVLKAFF. The full variable domain, with the rest looked up from reference TRBV30 and TRBJ1-1, is SQTIHQWPATLVQPVGSPLSLECTVEGTSNPNLYWYRQAAGRGLQLLFYSVGIGQISSEVPQNLSASRPQDRQFILSSKKLLLSDSGFYLCASTGKNSVLKAFFGQGTRLTVV.

V usage is TRBV18 and J usage is TRBJ2-7; perhaps TRBD2 as D (5 bases). This CDR3 is built from 16 residues. V was pared by 0 bases and J by 2 bases, with 14 bases between. Germline assignment: CDR1 KGHSH and CDR2 LQKENI. In DNA, the CDR3 is TGTGCCAGCTCACCACCGAGTGGACTTAACACCTACGAGCAGTACTTC. It yields the protein CASSPPSGLNTYEQYF.